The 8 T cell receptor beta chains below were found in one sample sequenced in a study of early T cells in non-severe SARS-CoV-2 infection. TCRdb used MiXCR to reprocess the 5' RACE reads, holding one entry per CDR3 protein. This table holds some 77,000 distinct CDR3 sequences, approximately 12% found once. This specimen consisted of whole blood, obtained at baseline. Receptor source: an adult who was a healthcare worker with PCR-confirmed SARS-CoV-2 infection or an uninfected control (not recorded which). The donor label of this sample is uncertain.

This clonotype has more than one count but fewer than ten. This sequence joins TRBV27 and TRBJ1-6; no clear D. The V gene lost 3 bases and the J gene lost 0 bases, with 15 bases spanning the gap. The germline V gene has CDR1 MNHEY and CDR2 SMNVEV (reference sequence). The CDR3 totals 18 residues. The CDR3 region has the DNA TGTGCCAGCAGTTTCTCCGTTCCAAAGAGCTCCTATAATTCACCCCTCCACTTT. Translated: CASSFSVPKSSYNSPLHF.

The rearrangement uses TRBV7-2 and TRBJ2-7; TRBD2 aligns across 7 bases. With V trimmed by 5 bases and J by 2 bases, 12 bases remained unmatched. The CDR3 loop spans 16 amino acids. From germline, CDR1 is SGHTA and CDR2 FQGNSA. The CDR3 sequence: CASSRSSAGVAYEQYF. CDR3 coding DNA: TGTGCCAGCAGCCGATCGAGTGCGGGAGTGGCCTACGAGCAGTACTTC.

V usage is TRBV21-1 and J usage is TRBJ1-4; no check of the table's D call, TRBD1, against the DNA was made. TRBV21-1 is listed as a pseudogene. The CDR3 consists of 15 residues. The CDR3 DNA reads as TGTGCCTACCCCTATCCCGGGACATGCCGCGAAAAACTGTTTTTT. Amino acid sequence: CAYPYPGTCREKLFF.

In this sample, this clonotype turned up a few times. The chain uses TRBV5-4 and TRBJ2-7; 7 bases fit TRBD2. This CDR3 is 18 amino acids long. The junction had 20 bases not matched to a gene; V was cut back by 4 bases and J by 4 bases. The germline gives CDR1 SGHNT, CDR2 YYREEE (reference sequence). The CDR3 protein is CASSQLAKRGGPSYEQYF. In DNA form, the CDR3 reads TGTGCCAGCAGCCAACTGGCTAAACGCGGGGGACCATCATACGAGCAGTACTTC.

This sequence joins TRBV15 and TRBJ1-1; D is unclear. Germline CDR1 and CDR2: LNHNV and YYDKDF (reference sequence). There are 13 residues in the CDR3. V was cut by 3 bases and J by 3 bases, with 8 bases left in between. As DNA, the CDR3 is TGTGCCACCAGCAGGTCACGGTACACTGAAGCTTTCTTT. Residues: CATSRSRYTEAFF.

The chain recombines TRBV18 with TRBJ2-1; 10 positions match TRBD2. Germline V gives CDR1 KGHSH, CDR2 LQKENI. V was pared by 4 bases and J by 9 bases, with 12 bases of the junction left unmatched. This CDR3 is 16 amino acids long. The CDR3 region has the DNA TGTGCCAGCTCACAAACAGCTCCGGGACTAGCGCTTGAGCAGTTCTTC. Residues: CASSQTAPGLALEQFF.

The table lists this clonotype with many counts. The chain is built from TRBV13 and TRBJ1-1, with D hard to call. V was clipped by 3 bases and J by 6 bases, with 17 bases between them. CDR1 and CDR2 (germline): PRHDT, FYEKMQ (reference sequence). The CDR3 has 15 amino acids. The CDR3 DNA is TGTGCCAGCAGCTTTTTTGAGGGAGGGAGCGCTGAAGCTTTCTTT. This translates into CASSFFEGGSAEAFF.

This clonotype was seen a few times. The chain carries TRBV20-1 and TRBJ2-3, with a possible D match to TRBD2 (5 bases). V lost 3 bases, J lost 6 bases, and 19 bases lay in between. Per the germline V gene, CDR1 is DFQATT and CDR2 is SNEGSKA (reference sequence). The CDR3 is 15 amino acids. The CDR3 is CSASPSSSIGDTQYF. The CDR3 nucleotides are TGCAGTGCTAGTCCTTCGTCTAGCATCGGGGATACGCAGTATTTT.